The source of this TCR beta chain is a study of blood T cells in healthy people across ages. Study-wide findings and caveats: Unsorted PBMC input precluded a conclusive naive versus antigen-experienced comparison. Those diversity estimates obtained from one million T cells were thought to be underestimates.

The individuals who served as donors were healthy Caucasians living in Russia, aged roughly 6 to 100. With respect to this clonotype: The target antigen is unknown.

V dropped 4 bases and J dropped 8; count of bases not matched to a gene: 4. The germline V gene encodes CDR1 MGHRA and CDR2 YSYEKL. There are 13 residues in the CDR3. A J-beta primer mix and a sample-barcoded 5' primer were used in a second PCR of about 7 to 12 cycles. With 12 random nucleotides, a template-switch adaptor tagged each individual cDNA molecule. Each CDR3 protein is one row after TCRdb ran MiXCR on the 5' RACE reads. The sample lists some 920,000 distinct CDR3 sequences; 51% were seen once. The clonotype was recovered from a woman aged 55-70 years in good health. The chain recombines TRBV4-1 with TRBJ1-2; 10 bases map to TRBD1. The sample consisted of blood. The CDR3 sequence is CASSRGTGEGYTF. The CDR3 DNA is TGCGCCAGCAGCCGCGGGACAGGGGAAGGCTACACCTTC.